This T cell receptor (beta chain) came from a study of early T cells in non-severe SARS-CoV-2 infection. Study at large: Sequencing of unsorted whole blood was done on bulk RNA, leaving chains unpaired. Study-wide points: Reliance on VDJdb matching favored anti-spike CD8 responses; private and CD4 specificities were missed.

As part of library construction, unique molecular identifiers were attached to individual cDNA molecules. TCRdb processed the 5' RACE reads anew with MiXCR; each CDR3 protein has one entry. The table has tens of thousands of distinct CDR3 sequences, approximately 9.9% seen once. For this clonotype: Its antigen is unidentified.

This receptor was identified in an adult who was a healthcare worker with PCR-confirmed SARS-CoV-2 infection or an uninfected control (not recorded which). The sample was whole blood.

The chain's CDR3 is CASSLVRASHNEQFF. CDR3 nucleotides: TGCGCCAGCAGCTTGGTGCGGGCTTCCCACAATGAGCAGTTCTTC. This chain connects TRBV5-1 to TRBJ2-1; TRBD2 might be the D (5 bases). The V end lost 0 bases, the J end lost 5 bases, and 12 bases lay between the germline ends. The CDR3 has 15 residues. Looked up from germline, CDR1 is SGHRS and CDR2 is YFSETQ.